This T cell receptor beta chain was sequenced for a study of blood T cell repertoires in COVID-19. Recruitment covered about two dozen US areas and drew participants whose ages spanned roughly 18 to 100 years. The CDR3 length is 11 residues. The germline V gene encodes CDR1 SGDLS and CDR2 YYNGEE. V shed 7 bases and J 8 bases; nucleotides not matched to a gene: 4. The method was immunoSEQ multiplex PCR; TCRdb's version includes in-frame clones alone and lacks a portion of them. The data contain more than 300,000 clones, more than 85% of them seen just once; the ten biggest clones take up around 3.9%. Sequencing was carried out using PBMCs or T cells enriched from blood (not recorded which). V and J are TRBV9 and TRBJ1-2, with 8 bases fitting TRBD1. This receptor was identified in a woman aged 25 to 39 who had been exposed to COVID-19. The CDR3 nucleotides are TGTGCCAGCGGACAGGGTATGGGCTACACCTTC. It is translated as CASGQGMGYTF.